The next 22 T cell receptor beta chains were all read from a single sample in a study of shared clonotypes between healthy human individuals. This table comes from immunoSEQ multiplex PCR, and its TCRdb copy is limited to in-frame clones, with some not included. The data hold fewer than 650,000 clones, with 60% to 85% observed a single time. The sample consisted of PBMCs. These receptors came from a woman aged 40 to 50 in good health. Some clones in this sample may be carry-over from other donors' samples.

The DNA of the CDR3 is TGTGCCAGCAGCGGGGGGTTCGGTCAGCCCCAGCATTTT. It specifies CASSGGFGQPQHF. The rearrangement links TRBV7-2 to TRBJ1-5; a weak D match, TRBD1 (5 bases). The V gene lost 5 bases and the J gene lost 6 bases, with 11 bases spanning the gap. Germline V gives CDR1 SGHTA, CDR2 FQGNSA. This CDR3 has 13 residues.

The chain couples TRBV11-2 to TRBJ1-2; the D is unclear. The length of the CDR3 is 14 residues. The V and J ends lost 0 bases and 6 bases respectively, with 11 bases between them. Germline V CDR1 and CDR2: SGHAT, FQNNGV. The CDR3 DNA reads TGTGCCAGCAGCTTAGACCATAATCAAGATGGCTACACCTTC. It encodes CASSLDHNQDGYTF.

The chain has TRBV30 and TRBJ1-1; D is possibly TRBD1 (6 bases). Germline V lookup: CDR1 GTSNPN, CDR2 SVGIG (reference sequence). V was pared by 5 bases and J by 10 bases, with 20 bases between. This CDR3 region has 13 residues. The DNA of the CDR3 is TGTGCCTGGTCCCGGACAGCCGGGACGGGAGCTTTCTTT. Its translation: CAWSRTAGTGAFF.

This rearrangement joins TRBV5-4 to TRBJ2-3; D assignment may be TRBD1 or TRBD2 (5 bases each). Germline loops: CDR1 SGHNT, CDR2 YYREEE (reference sequence). The germline V and J ends were trimmed by 0 bases and 4 bases, with 9 bases remaining between them. The CDR3 has 14 amino acids. DNA for the CDR3: TGTGCCAGCAGCTTGGCTGGGGGTGCAGATACGCAGTATTTT. It encodes CASSLAGGADTQYF.

This sequence joins TRBV27 and TRBJ2-1; 10 nucleotides match TRBD1. This CDR3 is 14 amino acids long. CDR1 is MNHEY and CDR2 is SMNVEV in the germline V gene (reference sequence). J gave up 14 bases and V 5 bases, and 12 bases lay outside the gene matches. CDR3 sequence reads: CASSPFGRGQGEFF. Written as DNA, the CDR3 is TGTGCCAGCAGTCCCTTCGGCCGAGGACAGGGGGAGTTCTTC.

The chain carries TRBV19 and TRBJ2-7; the D gene is possibly TRBD2 (6 bases). The CDR3 loop spans 15 amino acids. Germline V gene lookup returns CDR1 LNHDA and CDR2 SQIVND (reference sequence). The ends were cut back, 6 bases at V and 2 bases at J, with 17 bases in the middle. CDR3: CASRVGTLLTYEQYF. CDR3 DNA sequence: TGTGCCAGTAGAGTTGGGACTCTCCTTACCTACGAGCAGTACTTC.

This rearrangement joins TRBV5-4 to TRBJ2-1; 13 bases are a match to TRBD2. The V gene's germline CDR1 is SGHNT and CDR2 YYREEE (reference sequence). The trim removed 5 bases at V and 7 bases at J, leaving 6 bases unmatched. The CDR3 is made up of 15 amino acids. The CDR3 bases are TGTGCCAGCAGAGTGGGACTAGCGGGAATAAATGAGCAGTTCTTC. Amino acid sequence: CASRVGLAGINEQFF.

The CDR3 nucleotides read TGTGCCAGTAGTATGAGGGGGGTCCCCAATGAGCAGTTCTTC. Amino acids: CASSMRGVPNEQFF. The rearrangement joins TRBV19 to TRBJ2-1; D is possibly TRBD1 or TRBD2 (6 bases each). CDR1 and CDR2 (germline): LNHDA, SQIVND (reference sequence). Trimming removed 3 bases at V and 6 bases at J, with 12 bases between. The CDR3 is made up of 14 amino acids.

The V call is TRBV5-1, the J call TRBJ2-2; D is undetermined. The CDR3 is 15 residues long. V lost 0 bases to trimming and J lost 5 bases, with 11 bases between them. Germline loops: CDR1 SGHRS, CDR2 YFSETQ. The CDR3 coding sequence is TGCGCCAGCAGCTTGGAGTCAGCAAGTACCGGGGAGCTGTTTTTT. It codes for CASSLESASTGELFF.

This CDR3 is CASSLGNRDTQYF. The CDR3 bases are TGTGCCAGCAGCTTGGGGAATCGAGATACGCAGTATTTT. This rearrangement joins TRBV5-8 to TRBJ2-3, with D hard to call. CDR3 length: 13 residues. Trimming took off 0 bases at V and 5 bases at J, with 7 bases between the two ends. In germline, CDR1 is SGHTS, CDR2 YDEGEE.

This clone has only a few counts. The V gene is TRBV19, the J gene TRBJ1-3; tentative D call: TRBD1 (5 bases). Trimming cost V 7 bases and J 2 bases, with 12 bases left between them. CDR1 and CDR2 (germline): LNHDA, SQIVND (reference sequence). The CDR3 is 14 residues long. The CDR3 protein is CASIPRGAGNTIYF. The CDR3 DNA sequence: TGTGCCAGTATCCCTCGAGGGGCTGGAAACACCATATATTTT.

The chain recombines TRBV29-1 with TRBJ2-1; D may be TRBD2 (5 bases). V shed 5 bases and J shed 3 bases, with 8 bases lying between them. Germline V CDR1 and CDR2: SQVTM, ANQGSEA. The CDR3 loop spans 12 amino acids. The CDR3 DNA sequence: TGCAGCGTTATAGCGAACTACAATGAGCAGTTCTTC. Protein product: CSVIANYNEQFF.

On this clone itself: Other DNA sequences in the sample encode the same CDR3. This chain connects TRBV5-4 to TRBJ2-7, with 7 bases fitting TRBD1. Trimming at V came to 2 bases and at J to 4 bases, leaving 6 bases not matched to a gene. CDR1 is SGHNT and CDR2 is YYREEE in the germline V gene (reference sequence). The CDR3 has 14 amino acids. CDR3 region: CASSFSGGGYEQYF. DNA of the CDR3: TGTGCCAGCAGCTTCTCAGGGGGTGGGTACGAGCAGTACTTC.

V and J are TRBV28 and TRBJ2-3; either TRBD1 or TRBD2 may fit D (5 bases each). Trimming pared 7 bases from V and 0 bases from J, leaving 11 bases between. Germline CDR1 reads MDHEN; CDR2 reads SYDVKM. CDR3 size: 14 residues. In nucleotides, the CDR3 is TGTGCCAGCAACCCGGGACCCAGCACAGATACGCAGTATTTT. Translated: CASNPGPSTDTQYF.

This sequence joins TRBV4-2 and TRBJ2-3; D call uncertain. This CDR3 comprises 15 residues. V gave up 1 base and J gave up 4 bases, with 12 bases separating them. The V gene's germline CDR1 is LGHNA and CDR2 YNFKEQ. The CDR3 loop is CASSQGVAMADTQYF. CDR3 DNA: TGTGCCAGCAGCCAAGGAGTAGCAATGGCAGATACGCAGTATTTT.

This chain joins TRBV7-8 and TRBJ1-5; D not certain. The CDR3 loop spans 12 amino acids. Germline loops: CDR1 SGHVS, CDR2 FQNEAQ. V lost 6 bases to trimming and J lost 4 bases, with 7 bases between them. CDR3 DNA sequence: TGTGCCAGCAGTGAGTATAATCAGCCCCAGCATTTT. Residues: CASSEYNQPQHF.

This clone is a singleton in its sample. This chain links TRBV6-1 with TRBJ1-1; TRBD1 might be the D (6 bases). CDR3 length equals 13 residues. Trimming removed 6 bases from V and 1 base from J, with 9 bases in between. In germline, CDR1 is MNHNS, CDR2 SASEGT. CDR3 nucleotides: TGTGCCAGCAGGCAACAGGGGAACACTGAAGCTTTCTTT. Translated, it gives CASRQQGNTEAFF.

This chain joins TRBV28 and TRBJ1-2, with 10 bases matching TRBD1. CDR1 MDHEN and CDR2 SYDVKM come from the germline V gene. Germline trimming cut 8 bases from V and 5 bases from J; bases unmatched to any gene: 26. This CDR3 is built from 20 residues. The CDR3, as DNA: TGTGCCAGCGGGAAGCCTAAAACCCGGGACAGGGGCCCTAATGGGTATGGCTACACCTTC. This gives the protein CASGKPKTRDRGPNGYGYTF.

Notes on this clone: A much larger clone is a single base away; this may be a read error. The genes are TRBV5-1 and TRBJ1-1; D is uncertain. Trimming shortened V by 1 base and J by 0 bases, and 7 bases separated the two germline ends. CDR1 and CDR2 from the germline V gene are SGHRS and YFSETQ. The CDR3 contains 14 residues. CDR3 bases: TGCGCCAGCAGCTTGTCAGTTATGAACACTGAAGCTTTCTTT. It is translated as CASSLSVMNTEAFF.

The V gene is TRBV5-5, the J gene TRBJ2-7, with a tentative D call TRBD2 (5 bases). Germline loops: CDR1 SGHKS, CDR2 YYEKEE (reference sequence). V was pared by 4 bases and J by 3 bases, with 11 bases between. There are 13 residues in the CDR3. CDR3 amino acids: CASSRGFDYEQYF. DNA for the CDR3: TGTGCCAGCAGCCGGGGTTTCGACTACGAGCAGTACTTC.

There are a few counts of this clone. CDR3 DNA sequence: TGTGCCACCAGCAGAGGTCTAATGGATCAGCCCCAGCATTTT. It translates to CATSRGLMDQPQHF. V usage is TRBV15 and J usage is TRBJ1-5; D is unclear. The CDR3 totals 14 residues. V was pared by 1 base and J by 5 bases, with 9 bases between. Germline CDR1 and CDR2: LNHNV and YYDKDF (reference sequence).

The V and J genes are TRBV29-1 and TRBJ2-3; TRBD2 matches at 8 bases. CDR3 length equals 14 residues. The germline gives CDR1 SQVTM, CDR2 ANQGSEA. V lost 4 bases to trimming and J lost 4 bases; unmatched junction nucleotides: 7. The DNA of the CDR3 is TGCAGCGTTGGATTTGGCGGGAGGTCAGATACGCAGTATTTT. Its protein product is CSVGFGGRSDTQYF.